Below, 9 T cell receptor beta chains from the same sample are listed, as sequenced in a study of patients and donors after allogeneic stem cell transplantation. TCRdb ran MiXCR on the RT-PCR reads and lists one entry per CDR3 protein. The sample has hundreds of thousands of distinct CDR3 sequences; 16% are singletons. The sequenced sample consisted of blood, either unsorted or a sorted T cell fraction (not recorded which). The receptors here all came from a human donor who was either an allogeneic HSCT recipient or a stem cell or donor lymphocyte infusion donor (not recorded which). It is not recorded whose cells these are; they may come from a transplant donor.

This clonotype was recorded a few times. The J gene is TRBJ2-7, the V gene TRBV7-3, with 12 bases lining up with TRBD2. The CDR3 is 17 residues long. In germline, CDR1 is SGHTA, CDR2 FQGTGA. The V segment lost 5 bases and the J segment 6 bases; nucleotides outside the gene matches: 14. The CDR3 here is CASSENRLAGDKGEQYF. In DNA, the CDR3 is TGTGCCAGCAGCGAAAATAGACTAGCGGGAGATAAAGGCGAGCAGTACTTC.

The chain couples TRBV12-3 or TRBV12-4 to TRBJ2-1; D gene ambiguous. The V end lost 6 bases, the J end lost 1 base, and 7 bases lay between the germline ends. CDR3 length: 13 amino acids. The CDR3 bases are TGTGCCAGCAGGGCGGCTTCCTACAATGAGCAGTTCTTC. It is translated as CASRAASYNEQFF.

This clonotype occurred a few times. The chain links TRBV15 to TRBJ1-1; D call uncertain. The CDR3 totals 14 residues. The germline gives CDR1 LNHNV, CDR2 YYDKDF (reference sequence). Trimming stripped 1 base from V and 1 base from J, with 7 bases between. CDR3 nucleotide sequence: TGTGCCACCAGCAGAGGATCCCGGAACACTGAAGCTTTCTTT. Translated: CATSRGSRNTEAFF. The full variable domain, rest sourced from reference TRBV15 and TRBJ1-1, is DAMVIQNPRYQVTQFGKPVTLSCSQTLNHNVMYWYQQKSSQAPKLLFHYYDKDFNNEADTPDNFQSRRPNTSFCFLDIRSPGLGDTAMYLCATSRGSRNTEAFFGQGTRLTVV.

This clonotype was picked up a small number of times. V is TRBV20-1 and J is TRBJ1-2; TRBD1 is a possible D gene (5 bases). With 6 bases removed from V and 5 bases from J, the gap between germline ends came to 16 bases. Looked up from germline, CDR1 is DFQATT and CDR2 is SNEGSKA (reference sequence). This CDR3 has 13 amino acids. The CDR3 bases are TGCAGTGCGGGTGGGGGGACTGGGTATGGCTACACCTTC. It codes for CSAGGGTGYGYTF.

This clonotype was observed at least ten times. The gene calls are TRBV5-1 and TRBJ1-4; the D gene is possibly TRBD1 (6 bases). The CDR3 runs to 15 residues. Trimming left V 1 base short and J 5 bases short, with 12 bases between. The germline V gene has CDR1 SGHRS and CDR2 YFSETQ. The CDR3 sequence is CASSLSVGANEKLFF. Written as DNA, the CDR3 is TGCGCCAGCAGCTTGAGTGTGGGGGCAAATGAAAAACTGTTTTTT.

There are many counts of this clonotype. The CDR3 bases are TGCAGTGCTATACGACTAGCAGCGAACACCGGGGAGCTGTTTTTT. Its protein is CSAIRLAANTGELFF. V usage is TRBV20-1 and J usage is TRBJ2-2; 7 nucleotides align to TRBD2. There are 15 residues in the CDR3. With V trimmed by 4 bases and J by 0 bases, 5 bases remained unmatched. CDR1 is DFQATT, CDR2 SNEGSKA, per germline (reference sequence).

This clonotype was detected a few times. The chain is built from TRBV30 and TRBJ2-5, with 8 bases matching TRBD2. The CDR3 sequence is 15 residues long. V shed 1 base, J shed 5 bases, and the junction held 9 bases outside the gene matches. Germline CDR1 reads GTSNPN; CDR2 reads SVGIG (reference sequence). Written as DNA, the CDR3 is TGTGCCTGGAGTGCTGGCGGGGGGACGGGGGAGACCCAGTACTTC. Protein product: CAWSAGGGTGETQYF.

V and J are TRBV29-1 and TRBJ1-1; the D is unclear. The CDR3 extends over 14 amino acids. Trimming removed 2 bases at V and 0 bases at J, with 10 bases between. Germline CDR1 is SQVTM and CDR2 is ANQGSEA. The CDR3 DNA reads TGCAGCGTTGAACAACGGACCCTGAACACTGAAGCTTTCTTT. This encodes CSVEQRTLNTEAFF.

The chain is built from TRBV25-1 and TRBJ1-6, with 9 bases lining up with TRBD1. This CDR3 region has 15 residues. CDR1 is MGHDK, CDR2 SYGVNS, per germline. Germline trimming cut 1 base from V and 9 bases from J; bases unmatched to any gene: 4. CDR3: CASSELGTGISPLHF. The CDR3 DNA follows: TGTGCCAGCAGTGAATTGGGGACAGGGATTTCACCCCTCCACTTT.